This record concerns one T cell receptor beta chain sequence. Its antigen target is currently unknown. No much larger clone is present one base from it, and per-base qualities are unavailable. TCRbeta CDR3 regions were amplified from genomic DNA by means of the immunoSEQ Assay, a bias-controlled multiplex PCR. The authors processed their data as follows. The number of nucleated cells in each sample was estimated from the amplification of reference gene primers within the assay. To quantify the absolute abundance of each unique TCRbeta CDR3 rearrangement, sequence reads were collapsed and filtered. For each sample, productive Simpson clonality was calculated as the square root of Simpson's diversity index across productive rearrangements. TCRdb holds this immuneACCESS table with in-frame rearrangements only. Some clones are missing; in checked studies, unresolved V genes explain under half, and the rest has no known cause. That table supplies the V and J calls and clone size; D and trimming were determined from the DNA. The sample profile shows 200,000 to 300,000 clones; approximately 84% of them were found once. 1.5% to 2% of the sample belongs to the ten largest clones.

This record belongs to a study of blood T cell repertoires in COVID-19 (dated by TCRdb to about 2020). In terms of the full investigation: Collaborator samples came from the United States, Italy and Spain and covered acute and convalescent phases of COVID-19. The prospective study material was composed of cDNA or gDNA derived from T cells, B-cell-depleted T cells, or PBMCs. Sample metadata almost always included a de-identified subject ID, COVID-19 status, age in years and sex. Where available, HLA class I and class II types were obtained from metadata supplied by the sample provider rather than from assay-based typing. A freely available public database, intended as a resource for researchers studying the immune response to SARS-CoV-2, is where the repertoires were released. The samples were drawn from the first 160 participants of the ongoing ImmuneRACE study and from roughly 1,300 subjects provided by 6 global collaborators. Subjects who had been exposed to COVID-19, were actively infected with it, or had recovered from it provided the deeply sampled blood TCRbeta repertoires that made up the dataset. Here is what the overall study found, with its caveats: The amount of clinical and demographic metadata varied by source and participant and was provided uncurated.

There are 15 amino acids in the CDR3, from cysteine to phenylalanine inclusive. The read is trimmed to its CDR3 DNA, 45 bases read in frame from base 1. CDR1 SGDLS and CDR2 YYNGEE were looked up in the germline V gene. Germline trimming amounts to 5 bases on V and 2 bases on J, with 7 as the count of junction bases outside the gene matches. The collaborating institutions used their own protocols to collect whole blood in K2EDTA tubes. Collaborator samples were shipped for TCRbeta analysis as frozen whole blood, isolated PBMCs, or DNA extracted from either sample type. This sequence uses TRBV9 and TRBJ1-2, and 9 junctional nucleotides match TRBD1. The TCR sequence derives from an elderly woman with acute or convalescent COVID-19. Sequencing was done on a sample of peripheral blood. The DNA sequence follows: TGTGCCAGCAGGGCCGGGACAGGGTCGAACTATGGCTACACCTTC. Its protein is CASRAGTGSNYGYTF.